The T cell receptor (beta chain) under discussion was sequenced for a study of identical twins. Findings and caveats of the study: Surplus twin overlap in beta out-of-frame sequences was less pronounced. Conclusions leaned on cross-sectional statistical analysis and did not track the same donors over time.

As regards this clonotype: Its target is unknown.

After template switching added a universal primer site, the resulting cDNA carried unique molecular identifiers. MiXCR, applied by TCRdb to the 5' RACE reads, yields one record per CDR3 protein. Of 1.5 million to 2 million distinct CDR3 sequences in the sample, about 30% were seen once. Germline V lookup: CDR1 LNHNV, CDR2 YYDKDF (reference sequence). The length of the CDR3 is 17 residues. Trimming took 1 base from V and 0 from J, leaving 13 bases between them. Sequenced material: cord blood. The chain has TRBV15 and TRBJ1-5, with D unresolved. This receptor was identified in a newborn girl in good health. The CDR3 spells CATSRAFGIYSNQPQHF. In DNA, the CDR3 is TGTGCCACCAGCAGAGCTTTTGGAATATATAGCAATCAGCCCCAGCATTTT.